This T cell receptor (beta chain) was sequenced during a study of T cells in Graves' hyperthyroidism and ophthalmopathy. Overall study context: Staff took peripheral blood when the initial diagnosis was made, before any treatment began. Study outcomes and limitations: Blood also showed most of the thyroid clonotypes that were expanded above 0.001.

V lost 2 bases and J 4 bases, leaving 8 bases between the germline ends. The CDR3 is 13 amino acids. Germline V CDR1 and CDR2: SEHNR, FQNEAQ (reference sequence). Exclusion of patients followed from uncontrolled infection, other autoimmune disease, pregnancy or lactation. TCR beta CDR3 sequences were amplified from RNA transcripts. First-round RT-PCR with HTBI primers amplified the TCR CDR3 region. One entry per CDR3 protein results from TCRdb running MiXCR on the multiplex PCR reads. The repertoire includes roughly 500,000 distinct CDR3 sequences, roughly 22% of them detected once, and under 55% sits in the top ten. This clonotype was seen more than once but under ten times. Its matching antigen is unknown.

The V call is TRBV7-9, the J call TRBJ2-5; D gene uncertain. The receptor was derived from a woman in her seventies with Graves' ophthalmopathy. The sample was blood. CDR3 residues: CASSLQDRETQYF. The CDR3 DNA is TGTGCCAGCAGCTTACAGGATCGAGAGACCCAGTACTTC.